One sample yielded the 17 T cell receptor beta chains listed below, sequenced in a study of blood T cell repertoires in COVID-19. Generated by immunoSEQ multiplex PCR, the TCRdb table keeps only in-frame clones and is missing some. This sample has around 340,000 clones, with 86% found just once. The sequenced sample consisted of peripheral blood. These receptors were taken from a woman aged 55 to 70 with COVID-19, enrolled during active disease.

V is TRBV5-1 and J is TRBJ1-1; 7 bases match TRBD1. The CDR3 sequence is 14 residues long. Germline CDR1 SGHRS, CDR2 YFSETQ. The trim removed 4 bases at V and 4 bases at J, leaving 7 bases unmatched. CDR3 protein: CASSQGVRGTEAFF. CDR3 sequence (DNA): TGCGCCAGCAGCCAGGGGGTCAGAGGCACTGAAGCTTTCTTT.

This clone was seen a single time. J is TRBJ1-1 and V is TRBV3-1 (or the pseudogene TRBV3-2); possibly TRBD1 for D (5 bases). The germline gives CDR1 LGHDT, CDR2 YNNKEL (reference sequence). Deletions cut 2 bases from V and 5 bases from J, with 12 bases between. The CDR3 runs 14 residues. In DNA, the CDR3 is TGTGCCAGCAGCCAATTACACGGGGGGACTGAAGCTTTCTTT. Residues: CASSQLHGGTEAFF.

This sequence joins TRBV9 and TRBJ2-7, with 8 bases fitting TRBD2. With V trimmed by 3 bases and J by 6 bases, 2 bases remained unmatched. The germline V gene encodes CDR1 SGDLS and CDR2 YYNGEE. The CDR3 covers 12 residues. The CDR3, as DNA: TGTGCCAGCAGCGCCGGGGGGGTCGAGCAGTACTTC. It encodes CASSAGGVEQYF.

The chain uses TRBV11-2 and TRBJ1-2; 9 bases line up with TRBD1. The CDR3 length is 15 residues. V lost 7 bases to trimming and J lost 4 bases; unmatched junction nucleotides: 10. The germline V gene encodes CDR1 SGHAT and CDR2 FQNNGV. CDR3 DNA sequence: TGTGCCAGCATCGAGCCGGGACAGGGTTCCTATGGCTACACCTTC. Amino acids: CASIEPGQGSYGYTF. Using reference TRBV11-2 and TRBJ1-2 for the parts outside the CDR3, the full variable domain is EAGVAQSPRYKIIEKRQSVAFWCNPISGHATLYWYQQILGQGPKLLIQFQNNGVVDDSQLPKDRFSAERLKGVDSTLKIQPAKLEDSAVYLCASIEPGQGSYGYTFGSGTRLTVV.

CDR3 DNA: TGTGCCAGCAGCTCAATACAGGGGGCGACCCTCCACTTT. Translated, it gives CASSSIQGATLHF. This sequence joins TRBV7-9 and TRBJ1-6, with TRBD1 matching 9 bases. The CDR3 contains 13 residues. Germline CDR1 reads SEHNR; CDR2 reads FQNEAQ (reference sequence). The trim removed 4 bases at V and 14 bases at J, leaving 6 bases unmatched.

In nucleotides, the CDR3 is TGTGCCAGCAGCGAACAGGGGGTCTACAATCAGCCCCAGCATTTT. It yields the protein CASSEQGVYNQPQHF. The chain recombines TRBV2 with TRBJ1-5; TRBD1 agrees at 8 bases. This CDR3 comprises 15 residues. With 6 bases clipped from V and 3 bases from J, the junction kept 7 bases outside the gene matches. CDR1 and CDR2 (germline): SNHLY, FYNNEI.

In DNA, the CDR3 is TGTGCCAGCAGCCAAGATGGGGAGGCGGACTCCTACAATGAGCAGTTCTTC. It specifies CASSQDGEADSYNEQFF. The chain couples TRBV4-2 to TRBJ2-1, with D possibly TRBD2 on 6 matching bases. Trimming took off 0 bases at V and 0 bases at J, with 12 bases between the two ends. Germline-derived CDR1 and CDR2 are LGHNA and YNFKEQ. This CDR3 spans 17 amino acids.

This clone was observed a single time. The chain uses TRBV7-9 and TRBJ1-5; D is undetermined. This CDR3 region has 15 residues. Trimming took off 8 bases at V and 1 base at J, with 15 bases between the two ends. Per the germline V gene, CDR1 is SEHNR and CDR2 is FQNEAQ (reference sequence). CDR3 DNA: TGTGCCAGCGCTGGAATGGAGGCAAGCAATCAGCCCCAGCATTTT. Residues: CASAGMEASNQPQHF.

The V and J genes are TRBV27 and TRBJ1-6; TRBD1 matches 8 bases. The germline V gene has CDR1 MNHEY and CDR2 SMNVEV (reference sequence). The CDR3 runs to 13 residues. Losses at the gene ends were 7 bases for V and 9 bases for J; bases not matched to a gene: 5. CDR3 DNA: TGTGCCAGCAATTCCGGGACAGGTTCACCCCTCCACTTT. Translating gives CASNSGTGSPLHF.

V is TRBV11-2 and J is TRBJ2-3; tentatively, D is TRBD2 (7 bases). This CDR3 comprises 16 residues. Per the germline V gene, CDR1 is SGHAT and CDR2 is FQNNGV. The ends were cut back, 6 bases at V and 2 bases at J, with 18 bases in the middle. The chain's CDR3 is CASSVYAGAHTDTQYF. CDR3 sequence (DNA): TGTGCCAGCAGTGTTTATGCGGGGGCCCACACAGATACGCAGTATTTT.

CDR3 residues: CASSLSPGRERNIQYF. The CDR3 coding sequence is TGTGCCAGCAGCCTTTCACCAGGGCGGGAAAGGAACATTCAGTACTTC. The chain links TRBV7-3 to TRBJ2-4, with D tentatively TRBD2 (6 bases). The CDR3 consists of 16 residues. The V and J ends lost 5 bases and 7 bases respectively, with 21 bases between them. Germline CDR1 is SGHTA and CDR2 is FQGTGA.

This CDR3 reads CASSDVGNEQYF. CDR3 sequence (DNA): TGTGCCAGCAGTGACGTGGGCAACGAGCAGTACTTC. The V and J genes are TRBV2 and TRBJ2-7; D is undetermined. Trimming removed 3 bases at V and 5 bases at J, with 8 bases between. Germline V lookup: CDR1 SNHLY, CDR2 FYNNEI. The CDR3 is 12 amino acids.

The count of this clone is one. The chain combines TRBV5-4 with TRBJ1-3; D is unresolved. Germline-derived CDR1 and CDR2 are SGHNT and YYREEE (reference sequence). V was pared by 0 bases and J by 4 bases, with 11 bases between. This CDR3 comprises 15 residues. CDR3 coding DNA: TGTGCCAGCAGCTTGGCGGGGAGACGAGGAAACACCATATATTTT. Encoded protein: CASSLAGRRGNTIYF.

A remark on this clone: Within the sample, other DNA sequences also encode this same CDR3. This chain connects TRBV14 to TRBJ1-2; maybe TRBD1 (6 bases). With 0 bases removed from V and 4 bases from J, the gap between germline ends came to 6 bases. In germline, CDR1 is SGHDN, CDR2 FVKESK. This CDR3 is 13 amino acids long. CDR3 DNA sequence: TGTGCCAGCAGCCAAGACAGGGGCTATGGCTACACCTTC. Protein sequence: CASSQDRGYGYTF.

The chain uses TRBV5-4 and TRBJ2-3; no reliable D call. From germline, CDR1 is SGHNT and CDR2 YYREEE (reference sequence). CDR3 size: 16 residues. V was shortened by 0 bases and J by 2 bases, with 13 bases between the two germline ends. The CDR3 DNA follows: TGTGCCAGCAGCTTGGGCCCTAGAGGCGACACAGATACGCAGTATTTT. This translates into CASSLGPRGDTDTQYF.

This chain links TRBV13 with TRBJ2-3; 7 nucleotides align to TRBD1. With 5 bases clipped from V and 2 bases from J, the junction kept 7 bases outside the gene matches. The CDR3 is made up of 15 amino acids. Germline-derived CDR1 and CDR2 are PRHDT and FYEKMQ (reference sequence). Written as DNA, the CDR3 is TGTGCCAGCAGCCTGGGACAGAGGGACACAGATACGCAGTATTTT. Translating gives CASSLGQRDTDTQYF.

This chain joins TRBV19 and TRBJ1-2; 9 bases map to TRBD1. Germline CDR1 LNHDA, CDR2 SQIVND (reference sequence). This CDR3 comprises 17 residues. The ends lost 6 bases at V and 2 bases at J; junction bases unmatched: 13. CDR3 DNA: TGTGCCAGTAGAGGACAGGGGCGATTCTTCCAGAACTATGGCTACACCTTC. Translating it yields CASRGQGRFFQNYGYTF.